These 9 T cell receptor beta chains were sequenced from one sample in a study of post-analysis software for immune sequencing data. Their specific antigens are unknown. Findings of the study overall: Patients carried several TRBV segments more frequently than controls did, and TRBV5-6, TRBV5-1 and TRBV20-1 were among them.

Carried by the TCR beta cDNA libraries were unique molecular identifiers. TCRdb itself ran the PCR reads through MiXCR, one entry per CDR3 protein. The sample lists about 150,000 distinct CDR3 sequences, about 29% occurring once. Source material: blood. The receptor set was obtained from a girl aged 5-17 years with multiple sclerosis.

CDR3 residues: CATSEGGNQPQHF. CDR3 in DNA: TGTGCCACCAGTGAAGGGGGCAATCAGCCCCAGCATTTT. The chain joins TRBV24-1 to TRBJ1-5, with D perhaps matching TRBD1 (5 bases). V lost 4 bases to trimming and J lost 2 bases, with 5 bases between them. Germline assignment: CDR1 KGHDR and CDR2 SFDVKD. CDR3 length: 13 amino acids.

This clonotype appeared many times. The CDR3 loop reads CASSQQGGEQYF. The CDR3 DNA follows: TGTGCCAGCAGCCAACAGGGTGGAGAGCAGTACTTC. V usage is TRBV7-2 and J usage is TRBJ2-7; D possibly corresponds to TRBD1 (6 bases). V was shortened by 5 bases and J by 7 bases, with 12 bases between the two germline ends. Germline CDR1 and CDR2: SGHTA and FQGNSA. The CDR3 totals 12 residues.

The chain employs TRBV12-3 or TRBV12-4 and TRBJ2-2; 8 bases agree with TRBD1. J lost 2 bases, V lost 2 bases, and 10 bases had no gene match. The CDR3 has 18 residues. The CDR3 coding sequence is TGTGCCAGCAGTTTAAATATAGGGGGGACAGGCAACACCGGGGAGCTGTTTTTT. This sequence encodes CASSLNIGGTGNTGELFF.

The V call is TRBV6-5, the J call TRBJ2-3; the match to TRBD2 covers 8 bases. J lost 3 bases, V lost 3 bases, and 5 bases had no gene match. Germline CDR1 is MNHEY and CDR2 is SVGAGI. The CDR3 spans 15 residues. The CDR3 bases are TGTGCCAGCAGTTATTCTCTAGCGGGTACAGATACGCAGTATTTT. Translated, it gives CASSYSLAGTDTQYF.

The CDR3 DNA reads TGTGCCAGCAGGAAGGTTCTAGCGGGCTCGGGCAATGAGCAGTTCTTC. Protein sequence: CASRKVLAGSGNEQFF. V gene TRBV11-2 combines with J gene TRBJ2-1; 8 nucleotides match TRBD2. Germline CDR1 SGHAT, CDR2 FQNNGV. This CDR3 comprises 16 residues. The J segment lost 6 bases and the V segment lost 6 bases, leaving 13 bases of the junction unmatched.

The chain uses TRBV12-5 and TRBJ2-4; 7 bases line up with TRBD2. V lost 6 bases, J lost 8 bases, and 19 bases stayed unmatched. Germline V gene sequence: CDR1 LGHNT, CDR2 FRNRAP. The CDR3 has 17 residues. The CDR3 here is CASGPTGRAGVDDIQYF. The CDR3, as DNA: TGTGCTAGTGGCCCTACAGGTAGGGCGGGAGTGGACGACATTCAGTACTTC.

The chain is built from TRBV12-3 or TRBV12-4 and TRBJ1-1; tentative D call: TRBD1 (5 bases). V was cut by 7 bases and J by 3 bases, with 9 bases left in between. The CDR3 has 12 amino acids. The CDR3 loop reads CASIPGDTEAFF. The CDR3 DNA sequence: TGTGCCAGCATTCCGGGGGACACTGAAGCTTTCTTT.

This clonotype was observed many times. The V call is TRBV20-1, the J call TRBJ2-7; tentatively, D is TRBD1 (6 bases). This CDR3 spans 13 amino acids. The V and J ends lost 3 bases and 1 base respectively, with 10 bases between them. Germline values: CDR1 DFQATT, CDR2 SNEGSKA (reference sequence). CDR3: CSASKQGSYEQYF. The CDR3 nucleotides are TGCAGTGCTAGTAAGCAGGGGTCCTACGAGCAGTACTTC.

This clonotype was observed at least ten times. The rearrangement joins TRBV12-3 or TRBV12-4 to TRBJ1-2; 7 bases match TRBD1. The CDR3 length is 16 residues. The V and J ends lost 6 bases and 2 bases, in that order; junction bases with no gene match: 12. The DNA of the CDR3 is TGTGCCAGCAGCCCCCGCCCGGGACAGACAAACTATGGCTACACCTTC. Protein sequence: CASSPRPGQTNYGYTF.